A selection of T cell receptor beta chains follows, all from one sample in a study of shared clonotypes between healthy human individuals. Assay used: immunoSEQ multiplex PCR; TCRdb lists only in-frame clones, some missing. The sample lists 2 million to 2.5 million clones, around 93% seen once, with 0.37% in the top ten. Source material: naive CD4+ T cells from PBMCs. These receptors all stem from a man younger than 35 in good health. Some clones in this sample may be carry-over from other donors' samples. CDR3s include the opening cysteine and the closing phenylalanine or tryptophan. The D gene is left open where the match is weak. For some rows the clone size is stated as once, few or many, or as a class when expanded; others skip it.

V gene	D gene	clone size	J gene	CDR3 DNA	CDR3 protein
TRBV7-2	-	-	TRBJ2-2	TGTGCCAGCAGTTCCACCGGGGAGCTGTTTTTT	CASSSTGELFF
TRBV7-3	TRBD2	few	TRBJ2-5	TGTGCCAGCAGCCCACTAGCGGAAGAGACCCAGTACTTC	CASSPLAEETQYF
TRBV6-6	TRBD1	-	TRBJ2-4	TGTGCCAGCAGCCGCAAGGGGGCTTCCAAAAACATTCAGTACTTC	CASSRKGASKNIQYF
TRBV28	TRBD1	-	TRBJ2-5	TGTGCCAGCAGGCGCCTCGGGGACAGGGGAGGGGGCGACCACTTC	CASRRLGDRGGGDHF
TRBV7-3	TRBD2	-	TRBJ2-1	TGTGCCAGCAGCTTATCAGCGGGGCAGCCCTACAATGAGCAGTTCTTC	CASSLSAGQPYNEQFF
TRBV5-1	-	-	TRBJ1-5	TGCGCCAGCAGCGACCGACCCGATCAGCCCCAGCATTTT	CASSDRPDQPQHF
TRBV28	TRBD2	-	TRBJ2-2	TGTGCCAGCAGGGTTACTAGCGGAGTGAACACCGGGGAGCTGTTTTTT	CASRVTSGVNTGELFF
TRBV7-3	TRBD2	-	TRBJ2-3	TGTGCCAGCAGCTTCGGCGGGAGATCAGATACGCAGTATTTT	CASSFGGRSDTQYF
TRBV28	-	few	TRBJ1-2	TGTGCCAGCAGTTTAGAGGGGGATGGCTACACCTTC	CASSLEGDGYTF
TRBV28	-	-	TRBJ2-7	TGTGCCAGCAGTTTACAGACGTACGAGCAGTACTTC	CASSLQTYEQYF
TRBV5-1	-	-	TRBJ2-2	TGCGCCAGCAGCCTAGAGCAGGGAAAGAACACCGGGGAGCTGTTTTTT	CASSLEQGKNTGELFF
TRBV6-5	-	-	TRBJ1-3	TGTGCCAGCAGTTACCCGCCTGGAAACACCATATATTTT	CASSYPPGNTIYF
TRBV11-2	-	-	TRBJ1-1	TGTGCCAGCAGCTTACCCAGGGTCACTGAAGCTTTCTTT	CASSLPRVTEAFF
TRBV28	-	-	TRBJ2-5	TGTGCCAGCAGCAGGCCAGGGAACCAAGAGACCCAGTACTTC	CASSRPGNQETQYF
TRBV28	TRBD1	-	TRBJ1-5	TGTGCCAGCAGTCTTGGGACAGGGGGTCAGCCCCAGCATTTT	CASSLGTGGQPQHF
TRBV6-1	TRBD1	-	TRBJ1-2	TGTGCCAGCAGTGAATGGGCAGGGGGCGTTTATCCCCAGCTATACGGCTACACCTTC	CASSEWAGGVYPQLYGYTF
TRBV2	-	-	TRBJ2-5	TGTGCCAGCAGTCAAGTTCGGGAGACCCAGTACTTC	CASSQVRETQYF
TRBV30	-	-	TRBJ2-1	TGTGCCTGGAGCAACCGGGACCCACAGTTCTTC	CAWSNRDPQFF